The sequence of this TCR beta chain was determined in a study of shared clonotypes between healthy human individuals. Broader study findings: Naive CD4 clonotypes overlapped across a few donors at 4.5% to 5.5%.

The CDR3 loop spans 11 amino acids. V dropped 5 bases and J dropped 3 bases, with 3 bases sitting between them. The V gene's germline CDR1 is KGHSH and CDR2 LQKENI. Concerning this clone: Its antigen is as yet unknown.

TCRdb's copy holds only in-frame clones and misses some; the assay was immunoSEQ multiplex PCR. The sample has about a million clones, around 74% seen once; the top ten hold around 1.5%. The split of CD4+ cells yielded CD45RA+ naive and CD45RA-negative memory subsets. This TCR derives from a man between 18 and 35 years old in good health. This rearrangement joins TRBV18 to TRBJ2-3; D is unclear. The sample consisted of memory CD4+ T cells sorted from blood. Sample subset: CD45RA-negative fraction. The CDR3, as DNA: TGTGCCAGCTCATATACAGATACGCAGTATTTT. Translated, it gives CASSYTDTQYF.